This T cell receptor (beta chain) came from a study of cytomegalovirus exposure and HLA in healthy donors. Details on this clone: At one boundary the junction diverges from the germline segment, which might be a read error.

The study ran its PCR with 60 Vbeta and 13 Jbeta primers. The table came from immunoSEQ multiplex PCR; TCRdb's copy has only in-frame clones and leaves some out. The table has 100,000 to 150,000 clones, 80% seen once. CDR1 and CDR2 from the germline V gene are MNHEY and SVGAGI. This CDR3 is built from 14 residues. The sample consisted of PBMCs. The receptor's source is a female donor in good health and CMV-seronegative. V and J are TRBV6-5 and TRBJ2-4, with D perhaps TRBD2 (7 bases). In nucleotides, the CDR3 is TGTGCCAGTAAGGGGGGGCTAGCCAAAAACAGTCAGTACTTC. Encoded protein: CASKGGLAKNSQYF.